This T cell receptor (beta chain) was retrieved from a study of T cells in Graves' hyperthyroidism and ophthalmopathy. Overall study findings and caveats: The majority of expanded thyroid clonotypes above 0.001 also appeared in blood.

The authors obtained PBMCs from more than 8 ml of fresh peripheral blood. This CDR3 has 15 residues. J lost 7 bases, V lost 5 bases, and 9 bases had no gene match. Germline CDR1 and CDR2: MDHEN and SYDVKM. This clonotype has a count of ten or more. What it recognizes is unknown. RNA transcripts were the template for amplifying TCR beta CDR3 regions. First-round RT-PCR of the TCR CDR3 relied on the HTBI primer set. MiXCR, applied by TCRdb to the multiplex PCR reads, yields one record per CDR3 protein. The sample records approximately 420,000 distinct CDR3 sequences, around 15% being singletons. This clonotype was obtained from a woman aged 18-30 years with Graves' hyperthyroidism. The rearrangement links TRBV28 to TRBJ1-4; 8 bases line up with TRBD1. The sequencing sample was made of blood. The CDR3 here is CASSPQGAVGEKLFF. The DNA of the CDR3 is TGTGCCAGCAGTCCCCAGGGGGCGGTCGGTGAAAAACTGTTTTTT.